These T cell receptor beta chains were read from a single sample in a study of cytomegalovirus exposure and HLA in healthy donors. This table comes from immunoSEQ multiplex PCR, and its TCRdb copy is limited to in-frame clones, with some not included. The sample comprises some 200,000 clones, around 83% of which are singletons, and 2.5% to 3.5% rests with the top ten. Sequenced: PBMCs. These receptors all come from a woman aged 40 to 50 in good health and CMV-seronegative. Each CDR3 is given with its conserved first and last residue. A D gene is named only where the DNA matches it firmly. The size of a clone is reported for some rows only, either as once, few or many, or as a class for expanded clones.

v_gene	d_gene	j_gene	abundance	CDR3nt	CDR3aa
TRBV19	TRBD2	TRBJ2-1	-	TGTGCCAGCAGACTAGCGGGAGGGCCTAATGAGCAGTTCTTC	CASRLAGGPNEQFF
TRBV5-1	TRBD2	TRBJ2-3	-	TGCGCCAGCAGCGCCGCTAGCGGGAGGGCCGTCACAGATACGCAGTATTTT	CASSAASGRAVTDTQYF
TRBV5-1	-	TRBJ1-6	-	TGCGCCAGCAGCGGAGGGAGTTCTGGGAATTCACCCCTCCACTTT	CASSGGSSGNSPLHF
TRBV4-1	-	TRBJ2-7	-	TGCGCCAGCAGCCAAGAAGTCCCCTACGAGCAGTACTTC	CASSQEVPYEQYF
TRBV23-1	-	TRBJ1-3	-	TGCGCCAGCAGTAGGGGAGGGAGCCCTGGAAACACCATATATTTT	CASSRGGSPGNTIYF
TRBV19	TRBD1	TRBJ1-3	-	TGTGCCAGTAGTTCCCGGACAGGGGAGATTGGAAACACCATATATTTT	CASSSRTGEIGNTIYF
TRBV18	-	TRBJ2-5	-	TGTGCCAGCTCACCATCTAAGGAGACCCAGTACTTC	CASSPSKETQYF
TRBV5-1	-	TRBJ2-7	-	TGCGCCAGCAGCCTCCGTCCCCAAAGAGGGGAGCAGTACTTC	CASSLRPQRGEQYF
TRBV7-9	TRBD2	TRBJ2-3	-	TGTGCCAGCAGGGGACTAGCGGGAGTTTATCAGGAGGATACGCAGTATTTT	CASRGLAGVYQEDTQYF
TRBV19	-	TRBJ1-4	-	TGTGCCAGTAAGGAAAGGAGTTCGGCAAAACTGTTTTTT	CASKERSSAKLFF
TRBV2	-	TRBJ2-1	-	TGTGCCAGCAGGGTCAGGCCAAACAATGAGCAGTTCTTC	CASRVRPNNEQFF
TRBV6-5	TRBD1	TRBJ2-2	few	TGTGCCAGCAAAGACACTGACAGGGCCCCCGGGGAGCTGTTTTTT	CASKDTDRAPGELFF
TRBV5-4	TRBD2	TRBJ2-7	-	TGTGCCAGCAGCTTGGGACTAGCGGTATCCTACGAGCAGTACTTC	CASSLGLAVSYEQYF
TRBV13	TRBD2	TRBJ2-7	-	TGTGCCAGCAGCGCCCGAGGAGCGGGAGGCTACGAGCAGTACTTC	CASSARGAGGYEQYF
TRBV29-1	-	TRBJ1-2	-	TGCAGCGTTGAAAGGCGACAGAACTATGGCTACACCTTC	CSVERRQNYGYTF
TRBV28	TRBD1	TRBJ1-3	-	TGTGCCAGCAGTTGGCGGACAGGAATTGGAAACACCATATATTTT	CASSWRTGIGNTIYF
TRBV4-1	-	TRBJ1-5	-	TGCGCCAGCAGCCAAGCAGGGCTTGGGAGCAATCAGCCCCAGCATTTT	CASSQAGLGSNQPQHF
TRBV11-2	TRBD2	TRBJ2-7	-	TGTGCCAGCCGTGAGGGACTACACTACGAGCAGTACTTC	CASREGLHYEQYF
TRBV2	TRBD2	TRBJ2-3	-	TGTGCCAGCGGGGGACTAGCGGGACCCACAGATACGCAGTATTTT	CASGGLAGPTDTQYF
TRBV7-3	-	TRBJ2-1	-	TGTGCCAGCAGCTACCGAGAGGAGCAGTTCTTC	CASSYREEQFF
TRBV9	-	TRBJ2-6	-	TGTGCCAGCAGCCGGAGCTCTGGGGCCAACGTCCTGACTTTC	CASSRSSGANVLTF
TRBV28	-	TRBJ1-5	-	TGTGCCAGCAGTTTATTTTTAGCCGGAGGGCGGAGGGGAAATCAGCCCCAGCATTTT	CASSLFLAGGRRGNQPQHF
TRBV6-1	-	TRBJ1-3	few	TGTGCCAGCAGTGAACTATTATTTCTCTCTGGAAACACCATATATTTT	CASSELLFLSGNTIYF
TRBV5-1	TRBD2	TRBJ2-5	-	TGCGCCAGCAGCTTCATAGCGGGAGGACAAGAGACCCAGTACTTC	CASSFIAGGQETQYF
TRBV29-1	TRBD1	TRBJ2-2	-	TGCAGCGCTTCTTACTGGACAGGGGGCAGGTCCGGGGAGCTGTTTTTT	CSASYWTGGRSGELFF
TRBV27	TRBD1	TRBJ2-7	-	TGTGCCAGCAAAGGGACAGGGGTCTACGAGCAGTACTTC	CASKGTGVYEQYF
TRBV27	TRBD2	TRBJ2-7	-	TGTGCCAGCACGGGACTAGGGCTCTACGAGCAGTACTTC	CASTGLGLYEQYF
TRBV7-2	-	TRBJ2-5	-	TGTGCCAGCAGCGGGCTGCCTTGGGCTCAAGAGACCCAGTACTTC	CASSGLPWAQETQYF
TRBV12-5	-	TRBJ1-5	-	TGTGCTAGTGGTTTGCGGGACAATAGCAATCAGCCCCAGCATTTT	CASGLRDNSNQPQHF
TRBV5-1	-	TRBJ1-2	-	TGCGCCAGCAGCTTAAGTACAGGGTCTGGCTACACCTTC	CASSLSTGSGYTF
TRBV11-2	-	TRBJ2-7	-	TGTGCCAGCAGCTCTGTAGAGGCGAGTTCCCCCTACGAGCAGTACTTC	CASSSVEASSPYEQYF
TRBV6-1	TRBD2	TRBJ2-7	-	TGTGCCAGCAGTGAATTCGGGGACCGGGGGGACGAGCAGTACTTC	CASSEFGDRGDEQYF
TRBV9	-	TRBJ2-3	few	TGTGCCAGCAGCGTAGACGGGGTCACAGATACGCAGTATTTT	CASSVDGVTDTQYF
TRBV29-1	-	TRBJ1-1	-	TGCAGCGTTGCTGGGCACAGGATAACCATGAACACTGAAGCTTTCTTT	CSVAGHRITMNTEAFF
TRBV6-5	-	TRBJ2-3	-	TGTGCCAGCAGCCCCGGTTTTTCCACAGATACGCAGTATTTT	CASSPGFSTDTQYF
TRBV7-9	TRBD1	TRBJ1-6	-	TGTGCCAGCAGCCGGACAGGGGGCATCGGTTCACCCCTCCACTTT	CASSRTGGIGSPLHF
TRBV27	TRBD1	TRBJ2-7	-	TGTGCCAGCAGGAGGGGGGGCGGGACAGGGATTTACGAGCAGTACTTC	CASRRGGGTGIYEQYF
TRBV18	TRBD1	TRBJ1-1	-	TGTGCCAGCTCATACGACAGGGGGCTCTACACTGAAGCTTTCTTT	CASSYDRGLYTEAFF
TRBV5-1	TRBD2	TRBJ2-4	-	TGCGCCAGCAGCTTGGCCGCGGGGGTAGTTCATAACATTCAGTACTTC	CASSLAAGVVHNIQYF
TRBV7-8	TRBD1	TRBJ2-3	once	TGTGCCAGCAGTTCCGACAGGGGGGATACGCAGTATTTT	CASSSDRGDTQYF
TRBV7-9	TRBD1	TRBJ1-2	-	TGTGCCAGCAGCCTCGGACAGGGGGCTCTTGAGTATGGCTATGGCTACACCTTC	CASSLGQGALEYGYGYTF
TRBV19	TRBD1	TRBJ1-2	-	TGTGCCAGTACCTTCGGGACAGCCTTTAACTATGGCTACACCTTC	CASTFGTAFNYGYTF
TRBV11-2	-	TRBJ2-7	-	TGTGCCAGCAGCGGGGTGGGGCGGCACGAGCAGTACTTC	CASSGVGRHEQYF
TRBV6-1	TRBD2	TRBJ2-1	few	TGTGCCAGCAGTGAAAGGACTAGCGGGGTCTCCTACAATGAGCAGTTCTTC	CASSERTSGVSYNEQFF
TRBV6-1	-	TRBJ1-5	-	TGTGCCAGCAGTGAAGCGCGAGGTCTGGGGGAGGGCAATCAGCCCCAGCATTTT	CASSEARGLGEGNQPQHF
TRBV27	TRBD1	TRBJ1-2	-	TGTGCCAGCAAACGGGGACAGGGAGGCGGCTACACCTTC	CASKRGQGGGYTF
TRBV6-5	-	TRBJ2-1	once	TGTGCCAGCAGCGAGGGCCGCTCCTACAATGAGCAGTTCTTC	CASSEGRSYNEQFF
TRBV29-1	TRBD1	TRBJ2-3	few	TGCAGCGTTTCGTCTCCGGGACAGGGGGTAGATACGCAGTATTTT	CSVSSPGQGVDTQYF
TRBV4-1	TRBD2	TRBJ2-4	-	TGCGCCAGCAGCCTCCTCGGACTAGCGGCAAAAAACATTCAGTACTTC	CASSLLGLAAKNIQYF
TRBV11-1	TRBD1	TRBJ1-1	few	TGTGCCAGCAGCTTTGTTGACAGGGACATGAACACTGAAGCTTTCTTT	CASSFVDRDMNTEAFF
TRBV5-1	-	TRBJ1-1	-	TGCGCCAGCAGCTTGGTTCCGGGAGTCACTGAAGCTTTCTTT	CASSLVPGVTEAFF
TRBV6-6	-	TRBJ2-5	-	TGTGCCAGCCGGAGTAGGGAGACCCAGTACTTC	CASRSRETQYF
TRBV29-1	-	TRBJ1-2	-	TGCAGCGCTTCGGACAGTCTAGGCTACACCTTC	CSASDSLGYTF
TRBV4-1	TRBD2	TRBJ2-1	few	TGCGCCAGCAGCCTGGGGCGGGGGGGCCCCCTTCGGGAGCAGTTCTTC	CASSLGRGGPLREQFF
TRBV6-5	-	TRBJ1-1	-	TGTGCCAGCTCGGGGTCCGTGAACACTGAAGCTTTCTTT	CASSGSVNTEAFF
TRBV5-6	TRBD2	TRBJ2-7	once	TGTGCCAGCAGCTCCGATTCATCTAGCGGCCTCCCCTACGAGCAGTACTTC	CASSSDSSSGLPYEQYF
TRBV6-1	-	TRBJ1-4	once	TGTGCCAACCTGGTAGTAACTAATGAAAAACTGTTTTTT	CANLVVTNEKLFF
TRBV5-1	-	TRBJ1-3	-	TGCGCCAGCAGCTTGGTATACGGGGGGCCGATTGGAAACACCATATATTTT	CASSLVYGGPIGNTIYF
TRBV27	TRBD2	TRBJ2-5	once	TGTGCCAGCAGTTCCCCGACTAGCGGGAGGACGACAGAGACCCAGTACTTC	CASSSPTSGRTTETQYF